This T cell receptor (beta chain) was sequenced in a study of T cells in Graves' hyperthyroidism and ophthalmopathy. Diagnosis relied on clinical symptoms, serum thyroxine and TRAb, thyroid ultrasound and orbital computed tomography. RNA transcripts yielded amplified TCR beta CDR3 regions. HTBI primers were used for first-round RT-PCR of the TCR CDR3. TCRdb reprocessed the multiplex PCR reads via MiXCR and lists one record per CDR3 protein. The data hold about 600,000 distinct CDR3 sequences, with 13% to 15% observed a single time. Trimming removed 5 bases at V and 1 base at J, with 18 bases between. This CDR3 has 18 amino acids. CDR1 MNHEY and CDR2 SMNVEV come from the germline V gene (reference sequence).

Material: blood. The J gene is TRBJ2-6, the V gene TRBV27; D is possibly TRBD2 (6 bases). The sequence was collected from a woman under 30 with Graves' ophthalmopathy. The DNA for the CDR3 is TGTGCCAGCAGTCCCTCGAGGGAGGTAGTGTCTGGGGCCAACGTCCTGACTTTC. This sequence encodes CASSPSREVVSGANVLTF.